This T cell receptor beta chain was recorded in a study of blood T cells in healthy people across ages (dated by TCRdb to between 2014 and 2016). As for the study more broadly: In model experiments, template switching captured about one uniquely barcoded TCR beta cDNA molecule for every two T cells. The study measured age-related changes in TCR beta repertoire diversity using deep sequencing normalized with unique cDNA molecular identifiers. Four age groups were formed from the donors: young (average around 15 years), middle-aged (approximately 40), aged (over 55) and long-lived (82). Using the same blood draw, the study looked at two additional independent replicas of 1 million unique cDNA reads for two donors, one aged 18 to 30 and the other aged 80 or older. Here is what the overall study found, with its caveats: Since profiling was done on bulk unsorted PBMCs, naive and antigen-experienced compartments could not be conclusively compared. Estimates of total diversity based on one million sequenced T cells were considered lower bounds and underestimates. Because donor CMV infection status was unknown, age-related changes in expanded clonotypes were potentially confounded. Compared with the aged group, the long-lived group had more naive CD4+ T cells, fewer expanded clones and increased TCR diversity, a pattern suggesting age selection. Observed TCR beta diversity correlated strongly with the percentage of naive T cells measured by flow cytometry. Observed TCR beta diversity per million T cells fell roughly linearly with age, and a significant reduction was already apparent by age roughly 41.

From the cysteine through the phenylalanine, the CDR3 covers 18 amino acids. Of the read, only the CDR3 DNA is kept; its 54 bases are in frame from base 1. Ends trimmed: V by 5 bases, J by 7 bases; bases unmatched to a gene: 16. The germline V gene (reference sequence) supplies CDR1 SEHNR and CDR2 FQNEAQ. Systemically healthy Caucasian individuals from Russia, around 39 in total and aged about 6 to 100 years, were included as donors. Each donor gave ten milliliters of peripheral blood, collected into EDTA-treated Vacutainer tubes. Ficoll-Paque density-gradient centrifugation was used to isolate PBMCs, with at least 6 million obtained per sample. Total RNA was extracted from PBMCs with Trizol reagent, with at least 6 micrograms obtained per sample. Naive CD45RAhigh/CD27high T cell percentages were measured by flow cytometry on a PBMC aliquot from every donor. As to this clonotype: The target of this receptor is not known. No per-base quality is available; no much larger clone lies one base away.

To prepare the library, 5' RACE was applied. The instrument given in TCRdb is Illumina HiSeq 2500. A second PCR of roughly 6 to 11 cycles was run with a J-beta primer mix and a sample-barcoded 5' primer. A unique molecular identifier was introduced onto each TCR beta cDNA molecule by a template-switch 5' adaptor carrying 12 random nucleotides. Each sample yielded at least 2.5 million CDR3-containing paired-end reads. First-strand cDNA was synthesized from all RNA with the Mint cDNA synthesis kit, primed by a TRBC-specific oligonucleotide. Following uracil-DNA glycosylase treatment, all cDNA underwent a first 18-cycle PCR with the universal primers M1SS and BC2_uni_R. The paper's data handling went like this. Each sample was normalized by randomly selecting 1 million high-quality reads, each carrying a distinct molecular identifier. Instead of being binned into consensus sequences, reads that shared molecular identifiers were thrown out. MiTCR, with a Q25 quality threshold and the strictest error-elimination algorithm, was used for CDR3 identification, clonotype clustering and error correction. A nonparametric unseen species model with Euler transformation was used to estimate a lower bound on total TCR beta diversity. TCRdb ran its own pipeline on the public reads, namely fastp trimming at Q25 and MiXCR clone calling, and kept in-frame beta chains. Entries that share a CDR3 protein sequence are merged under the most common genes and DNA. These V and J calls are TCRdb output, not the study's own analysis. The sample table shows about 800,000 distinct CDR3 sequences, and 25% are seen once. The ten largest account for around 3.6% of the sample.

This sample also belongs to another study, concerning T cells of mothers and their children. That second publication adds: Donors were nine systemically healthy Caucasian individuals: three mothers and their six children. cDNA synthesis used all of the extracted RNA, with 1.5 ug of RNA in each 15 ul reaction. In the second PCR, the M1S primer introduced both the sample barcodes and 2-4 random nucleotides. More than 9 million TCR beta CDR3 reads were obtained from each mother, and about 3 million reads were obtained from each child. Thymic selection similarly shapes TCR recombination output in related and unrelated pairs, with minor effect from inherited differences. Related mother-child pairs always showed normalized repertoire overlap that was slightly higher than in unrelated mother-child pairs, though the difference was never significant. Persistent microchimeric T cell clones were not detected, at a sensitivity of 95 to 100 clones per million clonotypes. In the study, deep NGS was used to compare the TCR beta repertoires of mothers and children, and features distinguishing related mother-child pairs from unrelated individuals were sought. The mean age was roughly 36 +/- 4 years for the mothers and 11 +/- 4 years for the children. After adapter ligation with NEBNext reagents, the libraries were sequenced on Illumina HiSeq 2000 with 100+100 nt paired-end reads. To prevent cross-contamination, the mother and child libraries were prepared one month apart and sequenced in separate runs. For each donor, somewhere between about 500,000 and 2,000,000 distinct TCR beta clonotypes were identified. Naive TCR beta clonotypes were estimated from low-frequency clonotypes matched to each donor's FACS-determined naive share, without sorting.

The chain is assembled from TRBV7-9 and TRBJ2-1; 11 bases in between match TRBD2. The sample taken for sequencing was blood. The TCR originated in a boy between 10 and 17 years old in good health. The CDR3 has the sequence CASSGVASGRSFTNEQFF. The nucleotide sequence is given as TGTGCCAGCAGCGGCGTGGCTAGCGGGAGGAGTTTTACGAATGAGCAGTTCTTC.